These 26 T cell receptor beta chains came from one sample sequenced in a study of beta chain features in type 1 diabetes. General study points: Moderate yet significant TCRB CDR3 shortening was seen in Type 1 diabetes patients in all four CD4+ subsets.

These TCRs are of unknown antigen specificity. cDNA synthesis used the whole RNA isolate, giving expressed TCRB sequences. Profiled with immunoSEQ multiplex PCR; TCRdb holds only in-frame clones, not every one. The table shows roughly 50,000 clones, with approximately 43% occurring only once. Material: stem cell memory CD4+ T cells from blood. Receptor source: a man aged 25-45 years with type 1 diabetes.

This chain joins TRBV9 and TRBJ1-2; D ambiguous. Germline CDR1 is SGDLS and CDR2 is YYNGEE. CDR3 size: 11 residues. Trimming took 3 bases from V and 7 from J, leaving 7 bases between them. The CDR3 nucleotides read TGTGCCAGCAGCGATTTATCTGGCTACACCTTC. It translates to CASSDLSGYTF.

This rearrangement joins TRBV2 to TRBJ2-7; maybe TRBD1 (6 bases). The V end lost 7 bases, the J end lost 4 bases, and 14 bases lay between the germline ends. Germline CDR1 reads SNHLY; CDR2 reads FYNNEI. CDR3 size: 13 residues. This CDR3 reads CASKTGTPYEQYF. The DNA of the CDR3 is TGTGCCAGCAAGACCGGGACACCATACGAGCAGTACTTC. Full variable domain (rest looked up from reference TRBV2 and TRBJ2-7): EPEVTQTPSHQVTQMGQEVILRCVPISNHLYFYWYRQILGQKVEFLVSFYNNEISEKSEIFDDQFSVERPDGSNFTLKIRSTKLEDSAMYFCASKTGTPYEQYFGPGTRLTVT.

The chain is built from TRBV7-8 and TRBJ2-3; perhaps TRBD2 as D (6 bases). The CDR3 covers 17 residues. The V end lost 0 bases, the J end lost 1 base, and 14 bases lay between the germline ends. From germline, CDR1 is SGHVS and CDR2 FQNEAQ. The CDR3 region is CASSLAGTGEGTDTQYF. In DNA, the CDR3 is TGTGCCAGCAGCTTAGCAGGCACTGGGGAGGGCACAGATACGCAGTATTTT.

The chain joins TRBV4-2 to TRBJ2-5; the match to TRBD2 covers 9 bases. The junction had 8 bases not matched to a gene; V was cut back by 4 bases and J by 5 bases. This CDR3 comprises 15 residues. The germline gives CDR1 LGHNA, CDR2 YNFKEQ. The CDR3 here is CASSPRTSATETQYF. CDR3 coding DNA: TGTGCCAGCAGCCCGCGGACTAGCGCCACCGAGACCCAGTACTTC.

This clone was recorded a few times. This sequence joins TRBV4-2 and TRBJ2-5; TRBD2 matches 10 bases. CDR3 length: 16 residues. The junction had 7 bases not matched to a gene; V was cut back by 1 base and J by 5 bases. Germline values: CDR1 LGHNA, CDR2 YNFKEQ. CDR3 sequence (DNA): TGTGCCAGCAGCCAAGGTCTAGCGGGAGTGGGGGAGACCCAGTACTTC. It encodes CASSQGLAGVGETQYF.

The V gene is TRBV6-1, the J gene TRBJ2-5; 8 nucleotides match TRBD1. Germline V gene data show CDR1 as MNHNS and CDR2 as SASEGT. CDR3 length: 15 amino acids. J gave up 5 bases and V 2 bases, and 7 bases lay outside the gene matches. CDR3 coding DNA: TGTGCCAGCAGTGAATCACGGTGGACAGGGGAGACCCAGTACTTC. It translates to CASSESRWTGETQYF.

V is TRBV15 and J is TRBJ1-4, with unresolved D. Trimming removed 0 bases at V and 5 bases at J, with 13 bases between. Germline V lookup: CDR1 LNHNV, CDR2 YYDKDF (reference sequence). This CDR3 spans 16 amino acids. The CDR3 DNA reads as TGTGCCACCAGCAGAGATCTGGGCGGGCAGAATGAAAAACTGTTTTTT. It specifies CATSRDLGGQNEKLFF.

CDR3 in amino acids: CASSYGQGGYEQYF. CDR3 coding DNA: TGTGCCAGCTCATATGGACAGGGGGGATACGAGCAGTACTTC. The V and J genes are TRBV18 and TRBJ2-7, with 10 bases matching TRBD1. J was trimmed by 4 bases and V by 5 bases; bases with no gene match: 5. The germline V gene encodes CDR1 KGHSH and CDR2 LQKENI. CDR3 length: 14 residues.

CDR3 nucleotides: TGTGCCAGCAGCTTCCTAGCGGGAGCCCCCGGGGAGCTGTTTTTT. Its protein product is CASSFLAGAPGELFF. This rearrangement joins TRBV5-4 to TRBJ2-2; 10 positions match TRBD2. The J segment lost 6 bases and the V segment lost 2 bases, leaving 4 bases of the junction unmatched. Looked up from germline, CDR1 is SGHNT and CDR2 is YYREEE (reference sequence). The CDR3 totals 15 residues.

DNA for the CDR3: TGTGCCAGCAGCTTTAGCGGGAGTCGGACCGGGGAGCTGTTTTTT. Translation: CASSFSGSRTGELFF. This chain links TRBV7-9 with TRBJ2-2; TRBD2 matches 9 bases. The germline V gene has CDR1 SEHNR and CDR2 FQNEAQ (reference sequence). This CDR3 spans 15 amino acids. The trim removed 3 bases at V and 5 bases at J, leaving 4 bases unmatched.

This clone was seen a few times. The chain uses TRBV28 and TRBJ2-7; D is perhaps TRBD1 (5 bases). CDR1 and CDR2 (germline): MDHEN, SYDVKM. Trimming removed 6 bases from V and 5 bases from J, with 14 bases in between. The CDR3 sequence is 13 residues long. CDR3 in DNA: TGTGCCAGCAGAATTACAGGAATAGACGAGCAGTACTTC. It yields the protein CASRITGIDEQYF.

The CDR3 loop is CASNPGGNGYTF. In DNA form, the CDR3 reads TGTGCCAGCAATCCAGGGGGCAATGGCTACACCTTC. The chain joins TRBV6-1 to TRBJ1-2; 8 nucleotides align to TRBD1. This CDR3 has 12 residues. Trimming took 7 bases from V and 6 from J; bases not matched to a gene: 4. CDR1 MNHNS and CDR2 SASEGT come from the germline V gene.

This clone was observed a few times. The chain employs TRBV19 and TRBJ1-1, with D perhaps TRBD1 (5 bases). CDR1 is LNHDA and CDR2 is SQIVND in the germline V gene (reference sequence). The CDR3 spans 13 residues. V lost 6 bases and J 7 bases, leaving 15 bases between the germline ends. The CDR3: CASSLLRGIEAFF. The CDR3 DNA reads TGTGCCAGTAGCCTTCTAAGGGGAATTGAAGCTTTCTTT. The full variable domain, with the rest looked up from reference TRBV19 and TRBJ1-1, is DGGITQSPKYLFRKEGQNVTLSCEQNLNHDAMYWYRQDPGQGLRLIYYSQIVNDFQKGDIAEGYSVSREKKESFPLTVTSAQKNPTAFYLCASSLLRGIEAFFGQGTRLTVV.

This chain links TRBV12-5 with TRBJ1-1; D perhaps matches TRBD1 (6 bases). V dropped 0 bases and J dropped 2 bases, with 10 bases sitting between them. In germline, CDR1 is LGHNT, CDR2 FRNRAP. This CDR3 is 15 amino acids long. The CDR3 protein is CASGLVLQGNTEAFF. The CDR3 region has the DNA TGTGCTAGTGGTTTGGTTTTACAGGGAAACACTGAAGCTTTCTTT.

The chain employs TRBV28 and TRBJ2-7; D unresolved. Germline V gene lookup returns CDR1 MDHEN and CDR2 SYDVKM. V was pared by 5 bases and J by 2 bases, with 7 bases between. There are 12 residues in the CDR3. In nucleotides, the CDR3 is TGTGCCAGCAGTCAACAGACCTACGAGCAGTACTTC. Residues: CASSQQTYEQYF.

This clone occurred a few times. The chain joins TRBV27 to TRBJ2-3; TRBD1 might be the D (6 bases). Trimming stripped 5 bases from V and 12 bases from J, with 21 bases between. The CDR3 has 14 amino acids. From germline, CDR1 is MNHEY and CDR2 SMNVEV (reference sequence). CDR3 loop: CASSPGTSLRAQYF. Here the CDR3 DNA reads TGTGCCAGCAGTCCCGGGACAAGCCTACGAGCCCAGTATTTT.

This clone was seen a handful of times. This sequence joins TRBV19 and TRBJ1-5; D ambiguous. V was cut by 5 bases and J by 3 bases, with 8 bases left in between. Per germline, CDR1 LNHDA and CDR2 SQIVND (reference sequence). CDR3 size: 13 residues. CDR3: CASSQLFNQPQHF. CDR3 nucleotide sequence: TGTGCCAGTAGTCAGTTATTCAATCAGCCCCAGCATTTT.

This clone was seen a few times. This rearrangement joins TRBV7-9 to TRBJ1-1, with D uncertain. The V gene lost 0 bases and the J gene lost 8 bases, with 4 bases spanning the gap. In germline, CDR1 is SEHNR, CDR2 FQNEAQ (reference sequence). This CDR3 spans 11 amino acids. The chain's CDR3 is CASSLAREAFF. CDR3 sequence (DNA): TGTGCCAGCAGCTTAGCGAGAGAAGCTTTCTTT.

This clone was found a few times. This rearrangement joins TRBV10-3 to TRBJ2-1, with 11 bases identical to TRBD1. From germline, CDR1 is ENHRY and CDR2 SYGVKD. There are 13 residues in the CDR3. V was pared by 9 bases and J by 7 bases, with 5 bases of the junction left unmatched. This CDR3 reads CAIGQGAINEQFF. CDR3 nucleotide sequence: TGTGCCATAGGACAGGGGGCGATTAATGAGCAGTTCTTC.

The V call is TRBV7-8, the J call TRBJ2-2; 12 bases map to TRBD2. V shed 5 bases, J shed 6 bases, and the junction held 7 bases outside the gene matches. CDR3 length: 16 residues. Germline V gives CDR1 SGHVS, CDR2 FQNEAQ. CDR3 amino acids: CASSLGLAGLAGELFF. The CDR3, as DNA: TGTGCCAGCAGCCTCGGACTAGCGGGATTGGCCGGGGAGCTGTTTTTT.

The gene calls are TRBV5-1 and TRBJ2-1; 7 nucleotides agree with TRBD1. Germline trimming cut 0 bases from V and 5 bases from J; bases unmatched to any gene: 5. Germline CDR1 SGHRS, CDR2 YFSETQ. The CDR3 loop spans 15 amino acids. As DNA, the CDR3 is TGCGCCAGCAGCTTGGCGCCAGGGGGTAACAATGAGCAGTTCTTC. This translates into CASSLAPGGNNEQFF.

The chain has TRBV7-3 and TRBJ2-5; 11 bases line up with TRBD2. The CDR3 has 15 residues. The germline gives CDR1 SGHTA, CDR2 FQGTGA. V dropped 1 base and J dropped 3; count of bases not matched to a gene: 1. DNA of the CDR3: TGTGCCAGCAGCTTAATGGGACTAGCGGAAGAGACCCAGTACTTC. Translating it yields CASSLMGLAEETQYF.

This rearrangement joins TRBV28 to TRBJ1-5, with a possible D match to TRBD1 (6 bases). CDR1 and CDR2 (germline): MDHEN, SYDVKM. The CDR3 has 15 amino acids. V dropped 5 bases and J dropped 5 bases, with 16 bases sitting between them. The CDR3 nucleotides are TGTGCCAGCAGTCATGGACAGATTGAAGATCAGCCCCAGCATTTT. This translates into CASSHGQIEDQPQHF.

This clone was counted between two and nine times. For the CDR3, the DNA is TGCAGCGTTCCTTCGGACAACAATGAAAAACTGTTTTTT. Its protein product is CSVPSDNNEKLFF. The chain joins TRBV29-1 to TRBJ1-4; D might be TRBD1 (5 bases). The CDR3 has 13 residues. V gave up 5 bases and J gave up 5 bases, with 12 bases separating them. Germline CDR1 reads SQVTM; CDR2 reads ANQGSEA.

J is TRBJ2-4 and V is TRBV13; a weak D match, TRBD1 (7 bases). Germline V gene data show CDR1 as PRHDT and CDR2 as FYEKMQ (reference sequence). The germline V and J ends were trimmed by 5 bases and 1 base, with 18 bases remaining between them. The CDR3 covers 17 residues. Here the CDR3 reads CASSLNRGRGAKNIQYF. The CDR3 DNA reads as TGTGCCAGCAGCCTAAACAGGGGCCGGGGGGCCAAAAACATTCAGTACTTC.

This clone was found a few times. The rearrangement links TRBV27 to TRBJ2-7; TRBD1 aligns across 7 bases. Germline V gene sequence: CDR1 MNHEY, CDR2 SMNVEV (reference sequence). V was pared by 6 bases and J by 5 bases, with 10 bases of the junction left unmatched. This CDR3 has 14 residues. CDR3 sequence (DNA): TGTGCCAGCAGGGCGACAGGGAGTCGGGACGAGCAGTACTTC. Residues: CASRATGSRDEQYF.